The rows below give T cell receptor beta chains drawn from one sample of a study of T cell changes during pregnancy in multiple sclerosis. Measured with immunoSEQ multiplex PCR; TCRdb has only the in-frame clones, and not every one. Of around 30,000 clones in the sample, 90% to 95% were seen once. The material was CD4+ T cells from peripheral blood mononuclear cells, obtained after pregnancy. These receptors came from a female donor with multiple sclerosis, enrolled in a pregnancy study. Both conserved end residues are part of each CDR3. Each record gives: CDR3 length, V gene, J gene, clone size, D gene, CDR3 DNA, CDR3 protein. D genes are given only for firm matches. Clone size is not always given. Where it is, it says once, few, many or a class for expanded clones.

CDR3 length: 13; V gene: TRBV9; J gene: TRBJ2-3; clone size: .; D gene: TRBD2; CDR3 DNA: TGTGCCAGCAGCGCTCTAGCGGGGGATACGCAGTATTTT; CDR3 protein: CASSALAGDTQYF
CDR3 length: 13; V gene: TRBV6-1; J gene: TRBJ1-2; clone size: few; D gene: .; CDR3 DNA: TGTGCCAGCAGGAGGTTAGGGGCCTCTGGCTACACCTTC; CDR3 protein: CASRRLGASGYTF
CDR3 length: 14; V gene: TRBV11-3; J gene: TRBJ1-1; clone size: once; D gene: .; CDR3 DNA: TGTGCCAGCAGCTTAGGGGGAGGGAGAACTGAAGCTTTCTTT; CDR3 protein: CASSLGGGRTEAFF
CDR3 length: 13; V gene: TRBV10-3; J gene: TRBJ1-4; clone size: .; D gene: TRBD1; CDR3 DNA: TGTGCCATCCGACAGGGGACTAATGAAAAACTGTTTTTT; CDR3 protein: CAIRQGTNEKLFF
CDR3 length: 15; V gene: TRBV5-1; J gene: TRBJ2-7; clone size: .; D gene: TRBD1; CDR3 DNA: TGCGCCAGCAACAAAGGGACAGGGATTTCCTACGAGCAGTACTTC; CDR3 protein: CASNKGTGISYEQYF
CDR3 length: 13; V gene: TRBV10-3; J gene: TRBJ1-1; clone size: .; D gene: .; CDR3 DNA: TGTGCCATCAGCCAACAGGGGAACACTGAAGCTTTCTTT; CDR3 protein: CAISQQGNTEAFF
CDR3 length: 16; V gene: TRBV1; J gene: TRBJ2-7; clone size: .; D gene: .; CDR3 DNA: TGCACCAGCAGCCCCTGGGGGGGAGAGGTTCCCTACGAGCAGTACTTC; CDR3 protein: CTSSPWGGEVPYEQYF
CDR3 length: 13; V gene: TRBV11-3; J gene: TRBJ2-3; clone size: .; D gene: .; CDR3 DNA: TGTGCCAGCAGCTTAAGTCGGACAGATACGCAGTATTTT; CDR3 protein: CASSLSRTDTQYF
CDR3 length: 15; V gene: TRBV19; J gene: TRBJ1-4; clone size: .; D gene: .; CDR3 DNA: TGTGCCAGTAGTAGCGGGCCCGAACTGAGGGAAAAACTGTTTTTT; CDR3 protein: CASSSGPELREKLFF
CDR3 length: 13; V gene: TRBV6-5; J gene: TRBJ1-5; clone size: .; D gene: .; CDR3 DNA: TGTGCCAGTGGGGGTACGGAGGGCCAGCCCCAGCATTTT; CDR3 protein: CASGGTEGQPQHF
CDR3 length: 15; V gene: TRBV28; J gene: TRBJ2-3; clone size: .; D gene: .; CDR3 DNA: TGTGCCAGCAGTTTATACCAGAAAAGCACAGATACGCAGTATTTT; CDR3 protein: CASSLYQKSTDTQYF
CDR3 length: 15; V gene: TRBV5-1; J gene: TRBJ2-3; clone size: .; D gene: .; CDR3 DNA: TGCGCCAGCAGCTTGGCCCTAGCGTTCACAGATACGCAGTATTTT; CDR3 protein: CASSLALAFTDTQYF
CDR3 length: 16; V gene: TRBV7-9; J gene: TRBJ2-3; clone size: .; D gene: .; CDR3 DNA: TGTGCCAGCAGCCCCCGATCCTTACTAAGCACAGATACGCAGTATTTT; CDR3 protein: CASSPRSLLSTDTQYF
CDR3 length: 15; V gene: TRBV7-3; J gene: TRBJ1-5; clone size: .; D gene: TRBD1; CDR3 DNA: TGTGCCAGCAGGGCGACAGGGGATAGCAATCAGCCCCAGCATTTT; CDR3 protein: CASRATGDSNQPQHF
CDR3 length: 16; V gene: TRBV5-6; J gene: TRBJ1-4; clone size: .; D gene: TRBD1; CDR3 DNA: TGTGCCAGCAGCTATACCTGGACAGGGCCTAAGGAAAAACTGTTTTTT; CDR3 protein: CASSYTWTGPKEKLFF
CDR3 length: 13; V gene: TRBV5-1; J gene: TRBJ1-3; clone size: .; D gene: .; CDR3 DNA: TGCGCCAGCAGCTTGGCCTCCTCGAGCCCCATATATTTT; CDR3 protein: CASSLASSSPIYF
CDR3 length: 14; V gene: TRBV19; J gene: TRBJ2-7; clone size: .; D gene: TRBD2; CDR3 DNA: TGTGCCAGTAGTAGCGGGGGGGACTCCTACGAGCAGTACTTC; CDR3 protein: CASSSGGDSYEQYF
CDR3 length: 18; V gene: TRBV2; J gene: TRBJ2-3; clone size: .; D gene: .; CDR3 DNA: TGTGCCACTGAACTGGGGACACGGAAGCGGAGGCCCACAGATACGCAGTATTTT; CDR3 protein: CATELGTRKRRPTDTQYF
CDR3 length: 14; V gene: TRBV6-5; J gene: TRBJ1-2; clone size: .; D gene: TRBD1; CDR3 DNA: TGTGCCAGCAGTTTCCAACAGGGACAGGGCGGCTACACCTTC; CDR3 protein: CASSFQQGQGGYTF
CDR3 length: 14; V gene: TRBV7-2; J gene: TRBJ1-2; clone size: .; D gene: .; CDR3 DNA: TGTGCCAGCAGCCCCGTACGCGAATCTGATGGCTACACCTTC; CDR3 protein: CASSPVRESDGYTF
CDR3 length: 12; V gene: TRBV27; J gene: TRBJ2-1; clone size: .; D gene: TRBD2; CDR3 DNA: TGTGCCAGCACCCTCGGGGGGATCCAGCAGTTCTTC; CDR3 protein: CASTLGGIQQFF
CDR3 length: 14; V gene: TRBV5-1; J gene: TRBJ1-3; clone size: few; D gene: .; CDR3 DNA: TGCGCCAGCAGCTTGGACCAGTCTGGAAACACCATATATTTT; CDR3 protein: CASSLDQSGNTIYF
CDR3 length: 12; V gene: TRBV19; J gene: TRBJ1-1; clone size: few; D gene: .; CDR3 DNA: TGTGCCAGTTTACAGAAGAACACTGAAGCTTTCTTT; CDR3 protein: CASLQKNTEAFF
CDR3 length: 15; V gene: TRBV5-1; J gene: TRBJ2-7; clone size: once; D gene: .; CDR3 DNA: TGCGCCAGCAGCTTTGGCGGGTTGAGCTCCTACGAGCAGTACTTC; CDR3 protein: CASSFGGLSSYEQYF
CDR3 length: 11; V gene: TRBV29-1; J gene: TRBJ1-1; clone size: .; D gene: .; CDR3 DNA: TGCAGCTACAAGCGGAACACTGAAGCTTTCTTT; CDR3 protein: CSYKRNTEAFF
CDR3 length: 16; V gene: TRBV12-5; J gene: TRBJ2-4; clone size: .; D gene: .; CDR3 DNA: TGTGCTAGTGGTCTAAGGGGAGGTGGTGCCAAAAACATTCAGTACTTC; CDR3 protein: CASGLRGGGAKNIQYF